A selection of T cell receptor beta chains follows, all from one sample in a study of T cell repertoires in cytomegalovirus infection. Their target antigens are unknown. MiXCR was run by TCRdb on the reads, yielding one entry per CDR3 protein. The sample consists of a few hundred thousand distinct CDR3 sequences, about 40% of them appearing once. Sample: cultured PBMCs, taken from culture after CMV antigen stimulation. These receptors were taken from a human donor in good health (CMV status not recorded). Some clones in this sample may be carry-over from other donors' samples. CDR3s include the opening cysteine and the closing phenylalanine or tryptophan. A D gene is named only where the DNA matches it firmly. Size is omitted from some rows. Given values are once, few, many or a class for expanded clones.

D gene | clone size | J gene | V gene | CDR3 protein | CDR3 DNA
NA | NA | TRBJ1-5 | TRBV28 | CASSLWSGPNDQPQHF | TGTGCCAGCAGTTTATGGTCGGGACCTAACGATCAGCCCCAGCATTTT
NA | NA | TRBJ2-4 | TRBV7-2 | CASSPERVNKNIQYF | TGTGCCAGCAGCCCAGAGCGGGTGAACAAAAACATTCAGTACTTC
TRBD2 | few | TRBJ2-5 | TRBV10-3 | CATGASGWYQETQYF | TGTGCCACAGGTGCTAGCGGCTGGTACCAAGAGACCCAGTACTTC
TRBD1 | few | TRBJ2-1 | TRBV7-8 | CASSPRTGRHEQFF | TGTGCCAGCAGCCCGCGGACAGGGCGTCATGAGCAGTTCTTC
TRBD2 | NA | TRBJ2-1 | TRBV5-6 | CASSFRLAASSYNEQFF | TGTGCCAGCAGCTTCCGACTAGCCGCAAGCTCCTACAATGAGCAGTTCTTC
TRBD1 | NA | TRBJ1-2 | TRBV19 | CASTDRGTTNYGYTF | TGTGCCAGTACTGACAGGGGAACAACTAACTATGGCTACACCTTC
TRBD1 | NA | TRBJ1-5 | TRBV12-3/TRBV12-4 | CASSLDRGPYQPQHF | TGTGCCAGCAGCTTGGACAGGGGACCTTATCAGCCCCAGCATTTT
NA | NA | TRBJ2-3 | TRBV7-9 | CASSSPWGGNSDTQYF | TGTGCCAGCAGCTCCCCGTGGGGTGGGAACTCAGATACGCAGTATTTT
TRBD1 | NA | TRBJ2-5 | TRBV12-3/TRBV12-4 | CASSLRRGTGRPDPQYF | TGTGCCAGCAGTCTTAGGAGGGGGACAGGCAGGCCCGATCCCCAGTACTTC
TRBD1 | NA | TRBJ2-5 | TRBV7-7 | CASSQQGAPGETQYF | TGTGCCAGCAGCCAACAGGGGGCCCCCGGGGAGACCCAGTACTTC
NA | NA | TRBJ2-1 | TRBV28 | CASWGLNGSYNEQFF | TGTGCCAGCTGGGGCCTAAATGGCTCCTACAATGAGCAGTTCTTC
TRBD1 | few | TRBJ1-5 | TRBV19 | CASRNRGYSNQPQHF | TGTGCCAGTAGGAACAGGGGATATAGCAATCAGCCCCAGCATTTT
NA | few | TRBJ1-1 | TRBV7-9 | CASSLGDSTEAFF | TGTGCCAGCAGCTTGGGGGATAGCACTGAAGCTTTCTTT
NA | few | TRBJ1-3 | TRBV4-2 | CASSQESTFSGNTIYF | TGTGCCAGCAGCCAAGAAAGCACTTTCTCTGGAAACACCATATATTTT
TRBD2 | NA | TRBJ2-1 | TRBV12-3/TRBV12-4 | CASTEGASGSRYNEQFF | TGTGCCAGCACTGAAGGGGCTAGCGGGAGTAGGTACAATGAGCAGTTCTTC
TRBD1 | few | TRBJ2-1 | TRBV7-2 | CASSQATGTGAYNEQFF | TGTGCCAGCAGCCAAGCTACCGGGACAGGGGCCTACAATGAGCAGTTCTTC
TRBD2 | NA | TRBJ2-1 | TRBV14 | CASSQPLAAYNEQFF | TGTGCCAGCAGCCAACCGCTAGCGGCATACAATGAGCAGTTCTTC
NA | NA | TRBJ2-7 | TRBV27 | CASIGGGRPYEQYF | TGTGCCAGCATTGGAGGGGGGCGGCCCTACGAGCAGTACTTC
TRBD1 | few | TRBJ2-2 | TRBV6-5 | CASSWTGDSGELFF | TGTGCCAGCAGCTGGACAGGGGATAGCGGGGAGCTGTTTTTT
TRBD2 | NA | TRBJ2-5 | TRBV6-2/TRBV6-3 | CASSRGLAVIQETQYF | TGTGCCAGCTCGCGGGGACTAGCGGTGATCCAAGAGACCCAGTACTTC